This T cell receptor (beta chain) was sequenced for a study of blood T cell repertoires in COVID-19. Whole-study context: COVID-19 samples, acute and convalescent, were from the United States, Italy and Spain. Sources were T cells, B-cell-depleted T cells, or PBMCs; the material itself was cDNA or gDNA.

CDR1 is SGDLS and CDR2 is YYNGEE in the germline V gene. V was trimmed by 4 bases and J by 3 bases, leaving 13 bases between them. The CDR3 totals 14 residues. In the source study's methods: How many nucleated cells were present was estimated from reference gene primer amplification. This table comes from immunoSEQ multiplex PCR, and its TCRdb copy is limited to in-frame clones, with some not included. The D gene and trimming were derived from the DNA, and the V and J assignments and clone size from that table. This sample carries roughly 130,000 clones, about four fifths of them seen once, and the ten largest clones take less than 20%.

The chain combines TRBV9 with TRBJ1-1, with D unclear. The origin of this receptor is a woman aged 45-65 years with acute or convalescent COVID-19. The sequenced sample consisted of peripheral blood. Here the CDR3 reads CASSLHVADTEAFF. The DNA for the CDR3 is TGTGCCAGCAGCCTTCACGTTGCGGACACTGAAGCTTTCTTT.